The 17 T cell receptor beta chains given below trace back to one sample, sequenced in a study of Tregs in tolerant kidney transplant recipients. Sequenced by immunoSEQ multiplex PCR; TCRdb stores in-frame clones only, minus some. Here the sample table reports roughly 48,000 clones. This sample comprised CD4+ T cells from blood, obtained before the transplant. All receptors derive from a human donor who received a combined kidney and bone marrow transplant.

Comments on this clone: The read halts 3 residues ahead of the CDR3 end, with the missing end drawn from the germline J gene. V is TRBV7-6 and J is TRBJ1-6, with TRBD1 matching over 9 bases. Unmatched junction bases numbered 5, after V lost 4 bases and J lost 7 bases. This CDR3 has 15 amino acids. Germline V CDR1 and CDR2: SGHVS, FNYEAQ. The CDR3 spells CASSSRDRENSPLHF. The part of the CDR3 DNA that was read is TGTGCCAGCAGCTCCCGGGACAGGGAGAATTCACCC.

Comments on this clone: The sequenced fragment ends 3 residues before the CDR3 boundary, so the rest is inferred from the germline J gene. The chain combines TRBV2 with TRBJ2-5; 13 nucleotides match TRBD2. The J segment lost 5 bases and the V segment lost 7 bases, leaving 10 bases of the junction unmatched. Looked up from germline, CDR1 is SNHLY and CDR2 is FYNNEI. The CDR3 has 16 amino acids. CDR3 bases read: TGTGCCAGCAACCAAAGGACTAGCGGGAGTGGGGAGACC. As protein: CASNQRTSGSGET. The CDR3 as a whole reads CASNQRTSGSGETQYF. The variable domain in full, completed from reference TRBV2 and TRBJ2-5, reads EPEVTQTPSHQVTQMGQEVILRCVPISNHLYFYWYRQILGQKVEFLVSFYNNEISEKSEIFDDQFSVERPDGSNFTLKIRSTKLEDSAMYFCASNQRTSGSGETQYFGPGTRLLVL.

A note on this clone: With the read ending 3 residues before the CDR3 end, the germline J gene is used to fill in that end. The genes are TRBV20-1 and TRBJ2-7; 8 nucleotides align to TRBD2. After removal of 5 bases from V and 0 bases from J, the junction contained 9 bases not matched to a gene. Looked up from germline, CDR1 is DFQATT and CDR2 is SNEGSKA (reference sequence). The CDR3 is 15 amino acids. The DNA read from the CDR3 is TGCAGTGCTTATCTAGCGGGCAGGAGCTCCTACGAG. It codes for CSAYLAGRSSYE. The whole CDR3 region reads CSAYLAGRSSYEQYF.

The CDR3 sequence: CASSRDRGTEAFF. The CDR3 DNA, read in part, is TGTGCCAGCAGCCGGGACAGGGGAACTGAA. This chain links TRBV7-7 with TRBJ1-1; TRBD1 matches at 10 bases. From the germline J gene comes the end of the CDR3, since the read stops 3 residues before it. Germline V gene lookup returns CDR1 SSHAT and CDR2 FNYEAQ (reference sequence). V lost 5 bases and J lost 5; bases outside the gene matches: 2. CDR3 size: 13 residues.

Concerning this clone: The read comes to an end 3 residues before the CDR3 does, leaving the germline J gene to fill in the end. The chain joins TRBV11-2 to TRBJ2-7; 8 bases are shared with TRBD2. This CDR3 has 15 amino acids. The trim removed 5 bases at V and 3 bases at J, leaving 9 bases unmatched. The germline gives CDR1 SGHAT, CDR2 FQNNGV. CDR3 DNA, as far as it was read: TGTGCCAGCAGCCCCGGGGGGGGGTACCTCTACGAG. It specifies CASSPGGGYLYE. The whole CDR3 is CASSPGGGYLYEQYF. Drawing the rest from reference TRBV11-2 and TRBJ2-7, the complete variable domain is EAGVAQSPRYKIIEKRQSVAFWCNPISGHATLYWYQQILGQGPKLLIQFQNNGVVDDSQLPKDRFSAERLKGVDSTLKIQPAKLEDSAVYLCASSPGGGYLYEQYFGPGTRLTVT.

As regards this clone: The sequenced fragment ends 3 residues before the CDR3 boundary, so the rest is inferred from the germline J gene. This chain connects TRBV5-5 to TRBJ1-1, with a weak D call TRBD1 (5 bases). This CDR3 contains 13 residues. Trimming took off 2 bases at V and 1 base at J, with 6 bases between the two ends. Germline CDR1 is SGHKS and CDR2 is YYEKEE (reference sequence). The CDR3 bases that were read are TGTGCCAGCAGCTTTGACAGGAACACTGAA. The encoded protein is CASSFDRNTE. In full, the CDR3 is CASSFDRNTEAFF.

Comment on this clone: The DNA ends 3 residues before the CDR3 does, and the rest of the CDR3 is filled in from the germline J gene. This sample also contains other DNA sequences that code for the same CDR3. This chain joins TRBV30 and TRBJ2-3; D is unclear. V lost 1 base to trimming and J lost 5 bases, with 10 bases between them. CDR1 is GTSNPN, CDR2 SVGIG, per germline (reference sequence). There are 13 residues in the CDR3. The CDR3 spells CAWSATTGDTQYF. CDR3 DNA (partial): TGTGCCTGGAGTGCCACAACGGGAGATACG.

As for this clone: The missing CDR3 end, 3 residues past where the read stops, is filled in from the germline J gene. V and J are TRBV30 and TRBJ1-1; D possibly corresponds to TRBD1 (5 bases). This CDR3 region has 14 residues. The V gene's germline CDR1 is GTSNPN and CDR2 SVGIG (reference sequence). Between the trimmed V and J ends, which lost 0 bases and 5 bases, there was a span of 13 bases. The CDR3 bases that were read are TGTGCCTGGAGTGTATGGGGGGGTGCTACTGAA. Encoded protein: CAWSVWGGATE. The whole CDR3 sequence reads CAWSVWGGATEAFF.

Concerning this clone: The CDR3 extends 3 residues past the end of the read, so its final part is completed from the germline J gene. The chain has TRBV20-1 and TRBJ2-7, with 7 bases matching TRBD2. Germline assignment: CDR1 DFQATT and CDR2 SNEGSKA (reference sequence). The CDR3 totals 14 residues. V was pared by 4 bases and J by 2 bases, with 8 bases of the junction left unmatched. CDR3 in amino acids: CSAKRSGITYEQYF. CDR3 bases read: TGCAGTGCTAAGAGAAGCGGGATTACCTACGAG.

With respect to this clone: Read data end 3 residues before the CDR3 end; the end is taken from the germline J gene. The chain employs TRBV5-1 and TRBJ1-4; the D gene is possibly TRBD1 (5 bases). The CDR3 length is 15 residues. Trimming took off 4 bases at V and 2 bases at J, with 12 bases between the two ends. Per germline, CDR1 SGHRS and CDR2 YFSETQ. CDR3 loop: CASSGPTATNEKLFF. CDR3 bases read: TGCGCCAGCAGCGGACCGACAGCCACTAATGAAAAA.

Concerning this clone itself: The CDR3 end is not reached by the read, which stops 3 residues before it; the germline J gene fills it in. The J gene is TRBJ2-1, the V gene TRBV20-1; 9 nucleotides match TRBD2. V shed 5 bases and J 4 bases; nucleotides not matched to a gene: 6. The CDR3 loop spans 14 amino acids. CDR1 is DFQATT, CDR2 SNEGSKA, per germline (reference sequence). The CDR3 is CSAPRTSAYNEQFF. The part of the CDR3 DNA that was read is TGCAGTGCTCCAAGGACTAGCGCTTACAATGAG.

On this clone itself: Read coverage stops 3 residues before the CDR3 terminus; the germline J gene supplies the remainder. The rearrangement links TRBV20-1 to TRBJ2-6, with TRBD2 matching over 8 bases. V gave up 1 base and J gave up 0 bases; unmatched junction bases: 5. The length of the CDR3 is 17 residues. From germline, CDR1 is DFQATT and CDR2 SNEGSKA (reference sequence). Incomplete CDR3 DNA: TGCAGTGCTAGAGTAGCGGGAACCTTCTCTGGGGCCAACGTC. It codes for CSARVAGTFSGANV. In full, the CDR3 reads CSARVAGTFSGANVLTF.

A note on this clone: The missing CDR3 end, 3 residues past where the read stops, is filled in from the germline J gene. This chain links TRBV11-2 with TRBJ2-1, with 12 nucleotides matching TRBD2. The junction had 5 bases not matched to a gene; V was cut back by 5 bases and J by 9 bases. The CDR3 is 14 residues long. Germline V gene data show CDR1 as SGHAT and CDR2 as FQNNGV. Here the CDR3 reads CASSPTSGSVEQFF. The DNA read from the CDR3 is TGTGCCAGCAGCCCGACTAGCGGGAGTGTTGAG. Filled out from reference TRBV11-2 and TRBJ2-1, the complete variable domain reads EAGVAQSPRYKIIEKRQSVAFWCNPISGHATLYWYQQILGQGPKLLIQFQNNGVVDDSQLPKDRFSAERLKGVDSTLKIQPAKLEDSAVYLCASSPTSGSVEQFFGPGTRLTVL.

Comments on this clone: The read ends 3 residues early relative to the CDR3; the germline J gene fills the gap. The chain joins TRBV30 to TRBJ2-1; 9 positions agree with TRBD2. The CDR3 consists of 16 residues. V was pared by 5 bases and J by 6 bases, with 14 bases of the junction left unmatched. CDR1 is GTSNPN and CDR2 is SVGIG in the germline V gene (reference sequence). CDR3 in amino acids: CAWGPGLARTFNEQFF. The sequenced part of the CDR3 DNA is TGTGCCTGGGGTCCCGGACTAGCGAGGACCTTCAATGAG.

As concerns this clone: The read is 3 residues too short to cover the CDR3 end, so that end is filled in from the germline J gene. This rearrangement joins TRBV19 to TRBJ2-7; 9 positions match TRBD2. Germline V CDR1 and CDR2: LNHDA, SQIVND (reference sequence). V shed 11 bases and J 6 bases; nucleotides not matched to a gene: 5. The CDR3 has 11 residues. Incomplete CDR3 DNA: TGTGCCGCGGGGGGGGTTGGCGAG. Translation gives CAAGGVGE. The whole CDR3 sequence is CAAGGVGEQYF.

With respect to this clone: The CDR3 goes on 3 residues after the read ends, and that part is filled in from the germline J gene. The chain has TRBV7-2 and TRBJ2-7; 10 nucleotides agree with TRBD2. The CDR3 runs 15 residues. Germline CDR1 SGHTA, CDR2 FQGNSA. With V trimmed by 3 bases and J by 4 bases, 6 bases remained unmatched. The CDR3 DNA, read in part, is TGTGCCAGCAGCTTCAGCGGGGGGGGGCAGTACGAG. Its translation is CASSFSGGGQYE. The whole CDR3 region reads CASSFSGGGQYEQYF.

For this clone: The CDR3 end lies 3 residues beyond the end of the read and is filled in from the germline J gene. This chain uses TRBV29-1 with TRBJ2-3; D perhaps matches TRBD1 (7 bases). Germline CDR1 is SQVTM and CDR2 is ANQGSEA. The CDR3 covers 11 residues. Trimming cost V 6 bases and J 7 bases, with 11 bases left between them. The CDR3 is CSVRGANTQYF. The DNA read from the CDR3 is TGCAGCGTCAGGGGGGCAAATACG.